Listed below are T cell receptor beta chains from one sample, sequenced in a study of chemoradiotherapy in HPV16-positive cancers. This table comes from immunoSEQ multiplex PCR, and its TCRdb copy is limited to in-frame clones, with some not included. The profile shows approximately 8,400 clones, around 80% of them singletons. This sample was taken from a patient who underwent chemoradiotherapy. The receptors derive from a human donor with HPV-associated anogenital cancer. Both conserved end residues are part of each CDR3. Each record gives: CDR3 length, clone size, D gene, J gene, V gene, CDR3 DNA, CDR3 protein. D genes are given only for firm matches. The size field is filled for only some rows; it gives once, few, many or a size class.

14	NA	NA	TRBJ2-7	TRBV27	TGTGCCAGCAGTTCAAACCAGTTTCGAGGGGAGCAGTACTTC	CASSSNQFRGEQYF
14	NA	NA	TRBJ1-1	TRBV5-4	TGTGCCAGCAGCTTGGATGGGGAAGACACTGAAGCTTTCTTT	CASSLDGEDTEAFF
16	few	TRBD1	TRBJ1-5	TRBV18	TGTGCCAGCTCAACAACCTCTCCACAGGGGGGGCAGCCCCAGCATTTT	CASSTTSPQGGQPQHF
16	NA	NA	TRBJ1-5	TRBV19	TGTGCCAGTAGTTCCGGGGGCGCGGGGGGCCGCCAGCCCCAGCATTTT	CASSSGGAGGRQPQHF
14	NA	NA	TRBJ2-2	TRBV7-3	TGTGCCAGCAGCTTATGGGAGAAGGTCGGGGAGCTGTTTTTT	CASSLWEKVGELFF
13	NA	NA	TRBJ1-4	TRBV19	TGTGCCAGTATAAACCGGGGCCGGGAAAAACTGTTTTTT	CASINRGREKLFF
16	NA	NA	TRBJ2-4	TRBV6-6	TGTGCCAGCAGCCCCTGGGGCGCGGGGCCCAAAAACATTCAGTACTTC	CASSPWGAGPKNIQYF
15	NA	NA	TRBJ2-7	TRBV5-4	TGTGCCAGCAGCTTGGCACCCGGGTTAACCTACGAGCAGTACTTC	CASSLAPGLTYEQYF
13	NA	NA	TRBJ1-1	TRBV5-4	TGTGCCAGCAGGATACACGGGTCGCCAGAAGCTTTCTTT	CASRIHGSPEAFF
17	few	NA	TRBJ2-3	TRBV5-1	TGCGCCAGCAGCTTAGCCGGATTAGGCGCTAGCACAGATACGCAGTATTTT	CASSLAGLGASTDTQYF
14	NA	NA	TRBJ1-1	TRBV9	TGTGCCAGCAGCGCAACACAGGTGAACACTGAAGCTTTCTTT	CASSATQVNTEAFF
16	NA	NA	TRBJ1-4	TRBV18	TGTGCCAGCTCACCAGAGCGCGGGAGGACTAATGAAAAACTGTTTTTT	CASSPERGRTNEKLFF
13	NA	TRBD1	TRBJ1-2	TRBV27	TGTGCCAGTGCCACAGGGGAATCCCAGGGCTACACCTTC	CASATGESQGYTF
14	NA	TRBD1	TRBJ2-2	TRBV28	TGTGCCAGCAGTCAGCCGGGACAGGACGGGGAGCTGTTTTTT	CASSQPGQDGELFF
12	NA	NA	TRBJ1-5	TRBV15	TGTGCCACCAGCAGAGAGAATCAGCCCCAGCATTTT	CATSRENQPQHF
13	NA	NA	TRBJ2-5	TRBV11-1	TGTGCCAGCAGCTTACGGGGGACGGAGACCCAGTACTTC	CASSLRGTETQYF
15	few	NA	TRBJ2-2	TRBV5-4	TGTGCCAGCAGAATAGGACGACCGAACACCGGGGAGCTGTTTTTT	CASRIGRPNTGELFF
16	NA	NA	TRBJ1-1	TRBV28	TGTGCCAGCAGTCCCCAGGGAAGGGGAGGTCTGGCTGAAGCTTTCTTT	CASSPQGRGGLAEAFF
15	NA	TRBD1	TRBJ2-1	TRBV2	TGTGCCAGCAGCGCGACAGGGGCCAATCGCAATGAGCAGTTCTTC	CASSATGANRNEQFF
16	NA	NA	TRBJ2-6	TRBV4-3	TGCGCCAGCAGCCAGGCAGGGGTTACTGGGGCCAACGTCCTGACTTTC	CASSQAGVTGANVLTF
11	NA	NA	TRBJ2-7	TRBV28	TGTGCCAGCAGTTTGACGGACGAGCAGTACTTC	CASSLTDEQYF